This T cell receptor beta chain came from a study of T cells after yellow fever vaccination. Study-wide results and caveats: Almost no vaccine-responding clonotypes were detectable in day 0 sorted memory subsets. Clonotype sharing between CD4 and CD8 compartments was small. In post-booster samples, most primary-vaccination clones reappeared (roughly 96% CD4, about 91% CD8).

This clonotype was seen at least ten times. TCRdb re-analysed the 5' RACE reads in MiXCR, keeping a single row per CDR3 protein. The table lists about 32,000 distinct CDR3 sequences, around 7% of them singletons. Germline lookup yields CDR1 SGDLS and CDR2 YYNGEE. The CDR3 has 14 amino acids. The V gene lost 7 bases and the J gene lost 3 bases, with 16 bases spanning the gap. This sequence originates from a man aged 18 to 35 who received the YFV17D yellow fever vaccine. The rearrangement joins TRBV9 to TRBJ2-5; either TRBD1 or TRBD2 may supply D (6 bases each). The sequenced sample was PBMCs, either bulk or a sorted T-cell subset (CD4+, CD8+, memory, or dextramer-sorted; not recorded which), obtained on the day of the first yellow fever vaccination. The CDR3 sequence: CASGGGPGEETQYF. CDR3 nucleotide sequence: TGTGCCAGCGGTGGGGGGCCGGGAGAAGAGACCCAGTACTTC. The whole variable domain, filled in from reference TRBV9 and TRBJ2-5, reads DSGVTQTPKHLITATGQRVTLRCSPRSGDLSVYWYQQSLDQGLQFLIQYYNGEERAKGNILERFSAQQFPDLHSELNLSSLELGDSALYFCASGGGPGEETQYFGPGTRLLVL.